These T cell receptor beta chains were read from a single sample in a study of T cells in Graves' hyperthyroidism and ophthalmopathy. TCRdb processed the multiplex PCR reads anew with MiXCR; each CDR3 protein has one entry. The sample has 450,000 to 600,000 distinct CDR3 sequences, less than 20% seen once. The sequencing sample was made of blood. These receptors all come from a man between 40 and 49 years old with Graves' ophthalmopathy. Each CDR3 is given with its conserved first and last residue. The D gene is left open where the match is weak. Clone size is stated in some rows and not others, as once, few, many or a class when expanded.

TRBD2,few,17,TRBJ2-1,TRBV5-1,TGCGCCAGCAGCTTGGAGGGAACTAGCGGGATCCACAATGAGCAGTTCTTC,CASSLEGTSGIHNEQFF
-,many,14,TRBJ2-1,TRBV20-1,TGCAGTGCTAGAGATCTTCTCTCCTACAATGAGCAGTTCTTC,CSARDLLSYNEQFF
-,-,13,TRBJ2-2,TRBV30,TGTGCCTGGAGTGTAATAGGGAACGGGGAGCTGTTTTTT,CAWSVIGNGELFF
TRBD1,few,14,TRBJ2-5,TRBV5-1,TGCGCCAGCAGGACAGGGGCCTTCCAAGAGACCCAGTACTTC,CASRTGAFQETQYF
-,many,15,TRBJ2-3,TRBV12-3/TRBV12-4,TGTGCCAGCAGTTTATGGGGTCCCGACACAGATACGCAGTATTTT,CASSLWGPDTDTQYF
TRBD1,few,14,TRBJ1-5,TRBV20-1,TGCAGTGCTAGCCAGGGGGGAAGAGATCAGCCCCAGCATTTT,CSASQGGRDQPQHF
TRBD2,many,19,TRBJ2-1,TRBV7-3,TGTGCCAGCAGCTCCTTAGCTGGACTAGCGGGACATATCTACAATGAGCAGTTCTTC,CASSSLAGLAGHIYNEQFF
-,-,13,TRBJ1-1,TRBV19,TGTGCCAGTAGTGTCCACCGGGACACTGAAGCTTTCTTT,CASSVHRDTEAFF
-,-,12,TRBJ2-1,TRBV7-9,TGTGCCAGCAGCTTTCGAGGGGATGAGCAGTTCTTC,CASSFRGDEQFF
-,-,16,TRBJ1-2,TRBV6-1,TGCGCCAGCAGTGAGTCGCTGGGGGGAGGAAACTATGGCTACACCTTC,CASSESLGGGNYGYTF
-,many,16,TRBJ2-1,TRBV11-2,TGTGCCAGCAGCTTAGATGGAGCGGCCCCCGGTGGGGGGCAGTTCTTC,CASSLDGAAPGGGQFF
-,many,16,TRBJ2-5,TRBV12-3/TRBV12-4,TGTGCCAGCAGCTACAGAACGGGACCACACAGAGAGACCCAGTACTTC,CASSYRTGPHRETQYF
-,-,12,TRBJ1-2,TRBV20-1,TGCAGTGCTCCCCCGGGGGGCTTCGGCTACACCTTC,CSAPPGGFGYTF
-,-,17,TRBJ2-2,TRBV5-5,TGTGCCAGCAGCCCGGGACTCTCCGGAAAGAACACCGGGGAGCTGTTTTTT,CASSPGLSGKNTGELFF
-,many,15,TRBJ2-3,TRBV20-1,TGCAGTGCTAGAATGCGGAGGGCAATGGCAGATACGCAGTATTTT,CSARMRRAMADTQYF
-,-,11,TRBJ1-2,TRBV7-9,TGTGCCAGCAGAGGGGGGCCCGGCTACACCTTC,CASRGGPGYTF
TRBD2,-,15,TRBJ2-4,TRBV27,TGTGCCAGTTCAGCGGGAGGGGGTGCCAAAAACATTCAGTACTTC,CASSAGGGAKNIQYF
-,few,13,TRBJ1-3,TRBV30,TGTGCCTCAACGGGGTTATCCGGAAACACCATATATTTT,CASTGLSGNTIYF
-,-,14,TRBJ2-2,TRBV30,TGTGCCTCCCTCCGGCGGGGAAACACCGGGGAGCTGTTTTTT,CASLRRGNTGELFF
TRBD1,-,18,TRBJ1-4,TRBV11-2,TGTGCCAGCACCCTTACGGGACAGGGATTTGCAACTAATGAAAAACTGTTTTTT,CASTLTGQGFATNEKLFF
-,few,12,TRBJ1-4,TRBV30,TGTGCCTGGACAGGGGATAATGAAAAACTGTTTTTT,CAWTGDNEKLFF
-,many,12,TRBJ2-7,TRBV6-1,TGTGCCAGCTCGGGACCGAGAAACGAGCAGTACTTC,CASSGPRNEQYF
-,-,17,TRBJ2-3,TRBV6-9,TGTGCCAGCAGTTACGGGTCTGGAGGGGGCGGGACAGATACGCAGTATTTT,CASSYGSGGGGTDTQYF
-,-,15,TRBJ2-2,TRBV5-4,TGTGCCAGCAGCTTTTCCCGGCCCAACACCGGGGAGCTGTTTTTT,CASSFSRPNTGELFF
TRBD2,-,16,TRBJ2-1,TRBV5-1,TGCGCCAGCAGCTGGACCGTTAGCGGGAGGGACAATGAGCAGTTCTTC,CASSWTVSGRDNEQFF
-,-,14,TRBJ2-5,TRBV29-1,TGCAGCGTTGTCCCCGGGGGAGTCATGGAGACCCAGTACTTC,CSVVPGGVMETQYF
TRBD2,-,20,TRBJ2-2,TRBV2,TGTGCCAGCTGGGGGATGGTGGGGACTAGCGGCAACCCGATCACCGGGGAGCTGTTTTTT,CASWGMVGTSGNPITGELFF
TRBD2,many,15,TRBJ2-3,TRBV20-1,TGCAGTGCCCCGGGACTAGCGGGGTTTACAGATACGCAGTATTTT,CSAPGLAGFTDTQYF
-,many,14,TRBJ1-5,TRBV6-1,TGTGCCAGCAGTGAAACCGGGACGAATCAGCCCCAGCATTTT,CASSETGTNQPQHF
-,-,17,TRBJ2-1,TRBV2,TGTGCCAGCAGTGAATCCCCGGGGGCAGGGTCCTACAATGAGCAGTTCTTC,CASSESPGAGSYNEQFF
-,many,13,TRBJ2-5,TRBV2,TGTGCCAGCAGTGCGGCAGGGCAAGAGACCCAGTACTTC,CASSAAGQETQYF
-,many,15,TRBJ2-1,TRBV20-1,TGCAGTGCTAGCCGGCAGCTAAAGGGGTACAATGAGCAGTTCTTC,CSASRQLKGYNEQFF
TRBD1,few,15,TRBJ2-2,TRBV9,TGTGCCAGCAGCCAACCGACAGGGTTGTCCGGGGAGCTGTTTTTT,CASSQPTGLSGELFF
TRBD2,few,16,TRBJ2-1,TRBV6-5,TGTGCCAGCAGTTACGACGGGACTAGCGGTAACAATGAGCAGTTCTTC,CASSYDGTSGNNEQFF
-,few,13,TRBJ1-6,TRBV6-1,TGTGCCAGCAGTGAAGAGGGGTATTCACCCCTCCACTTT,CASSEEGYSPLHF
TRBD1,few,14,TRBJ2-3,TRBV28,TGTGCCAGCAGTTTTGACAGGGTTTTAGATACGCAGTATTTT,CASSFDRVLDTQYF
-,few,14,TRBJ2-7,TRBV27,TGTGCCAGCGCTCCCGTGGACAGTGACTACGGGCAGTACTTC,CASAPVDSDYGQYF
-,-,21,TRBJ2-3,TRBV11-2,TGCGCCAGCAGCCAAGATTACAGGGACTATAGGGTGATGTTCGGAACAGATACGCAGTATTTT,CASSQDYRDYRVMFGTDTQYF
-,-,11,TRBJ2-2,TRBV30,TGTGCCTGGAGTACCGGACCCTACCGGTTTTTT,CAWSTGPYRFF